These 12 T cell receptor beta chains were sequenced from one sample in a study of CD8 T cells in Susac syndrome. The RNA input was about 0.5 to 1 ug, and it was reverse transcribed with random hexamers. One entry per CDR3 protein results from TCRdb running MiXCR on the immunoSEQ multiplex PCR reads. This sample yields 130,000 or so distinct CDR3 sequences, of which over 75% are seen a single time; 0.45% to 0.65% belongs to the top ten. Material for sequencing was CD8+ T cells from PBMCs. The source of these receptors is a human donor with multiple sclerosis.

V usage is TRBV23-1 and J usage is TRBJ1-3; D unclear. TRBV23-1 is marked as an open reading frame, function uncertain. The CDR3 is 14 amino acids. The germline V and J ends were trimmed by 8 bases and 3 bases, with 14 bases remaining between them. The CDR3 region is CASGKNMRGNTIYF. In DNA, the CDR3 is TGCGCCAGCGGTAAGAATATGCGTGGAAACACCATATATTTT.

The chain has TRBV11-2 and TRBJ2-3, with unresolved D. The V gene lost 4 bases and the J gene lost 5 bases, with 7 bases spanning the gap. CDR1 is SGHAT and CDR2 is FQNNGV in the germline V gene. There are 12 residues in the CDR3. The CDR3 protein is CASSSHGDTQYF. CDR3 bases: TGTGCCAGCAGCTCACACGGAGATACGCAGTATTTT.

The rearrangement uses TRBV7-6 and TRBJ2-6, with D perhaps given as TRBD1 or TRBD2 (6 bases each). V was trimmed by 5 bases and J by 2 bases, leaving 13 bases between them. CDR3 length: 16 residues. CDR1 SGHVS and CDR2 FNYEAQ come from the germline V gene. The CDR3 bases are TGTGCCAGCAGCGCTACGGAGGGGGCTGGGGCCAACGTCCTGACTTTC. Its protein product is CASSATEGAGANVLTF.

The rearrangement uses TRBV27 and TRBJ2-1; D may be TRBD2 (5 bases). The V end lost 3 bases, the J end lost 4 bases, and 13 bases lay between the germline ends. CDR3 length equals 15 residues. Per germline, CDR1 MNHEY and CDR2 SMNVEV (reference sequence). For the CDR3, the DNA is TGTGCCAGCAGTTTGGGAGTGGTGAGGTACAATGAGCAGTTCTTC. This codes for CASSLGVVRYNEQFF.

The gene calls are TRBV3-1 and TRBJ2-1; 7 bases are a match to TRBD1. The CDR3 extends over 19 amino acids. Germline V lookup: CDR1 LGHDT, CDR2 YNNKEL (reference sequence). J lost 6 bases, V lost 0 bases, and 17 bases had no gene match. CDR3 DNA sequence: TGTGCCAGCAGCCAAGATGAGTCTCTCTATGCAGGGGGATTCAATGAGCAGTTCTTC. Protein: CASSQDESLYAGGFNEQFF.

The chain links TRBV28 to TRBJ2-7, with 11 bases fitting TRBD2. The CDR3 spans 15 residues. Per the germline V gene, CDR1 is MDHEN and CDR2 is SYDVKM. V shed 3 bases and J 4 bases; nucleotides not matched to a gene: 5. CDR3 residues: CASSFRLAGGYEQYF. CDR3 bases: TGTGCCAGCAGTTTTCGCCTAGCGGGGGGATACGAGCAGTACTTC.

This clonotype was seen more than once but under ten times. V gene TRBV6-1 combines with J gene TRBJ1-2; D gene uncertain. The germline V and J ends were trimmed by 0 bases and 4 bases, with 12 bases remaining between them. CDR1 and CDR2 from the germline V gene are MNHNS and SASEGT. The CDR3 spans 15 residues. CDR3: CASSEAGMGIYGYTF. CDR3 DNA: TGTGCCAGCAGTGAAGCGGGGATGGGCATCTATGGCTACACCTTC.

V is TRBV2 and J is TRBJ1-6; no clear D. The germline CDR1 and CDR2 sequences are SNHLY and FYNNEI. The CDR3 is 15 residues long. V was shortened by 4 bases and J by 0 bases, with 7 bases between the two germline ends. For the CDR3, the DNA is TGTGCCAGCAGTGGCGGTGGCTCCTATAATTCACCCCTCCACTTT. It translates to CASSGGGSYNSPLHF.

This clonotype occurred a few times. The chain employs TRBV7-9 and TRBJ2-5; the D is unclear. The CDR3 is 11 residues long. Trimming left V 5 bases short and J 10 bases short, with 11 bases between. CDR1 and CDR2 (germline): SEHNR, FQNEAQ (reference sequence). CDR3 bases: TGTGCCAGCAGCCCCGTGTTTATCCAGTACTTC. This codes for CASSPVFIQYF.

This sequence joins TRBV7-9 and TRBJ1-1; 7 nucleotides align to TRBD1. Per the germline V gene, CDR1 is SEHNR and CDR2 is FQNEAQ (reference sequence). The CDR3 has 15 residues. The V gene end was trimmed by 4 bases and the J gene end by 1 base; junction bases not matched to a gene: 6. CDR3 nucleotide sequence: TGTGCCAGCAGCTCCTGGGGACAGACGAACACTGAAGCTTTCTTT. As protein: CASSSWGQTNTEAFF.

CDR3 loop: CASTVSYEQYF. Here the CDR3 DNA reads TGTGCCAGCACCGTTTCCTACGAGCAGTACTTC. J is TRBJ2-7 and V is TRBV6-1; no clear D. Trimming left V 7 bases short and J 1 base short, with 5 bases between. The CDR3 consists of 11 residues. Germline lookup yields CDR1 MNHNS and CDR2 SASEGT.

The chain employs TRBV7-9 and TRBJ2-7; D possibly corresponds to TRBD2 (5 bases). Germline CDR1 reads SEHNR; CDR2 reads FQNEAQ (reference sequence). The CDR3 extends over 16 amino acids. V shed 1 base and J shed 3 bases, with 16 bases lying between them. CDR3: CASSLGGRGKGYEQYF. The DNA for the CDR3 is TGTGCCAGCAGCTTAGGAGGGCGAGGGAAGGGCTACGAGCAGTACTTC.